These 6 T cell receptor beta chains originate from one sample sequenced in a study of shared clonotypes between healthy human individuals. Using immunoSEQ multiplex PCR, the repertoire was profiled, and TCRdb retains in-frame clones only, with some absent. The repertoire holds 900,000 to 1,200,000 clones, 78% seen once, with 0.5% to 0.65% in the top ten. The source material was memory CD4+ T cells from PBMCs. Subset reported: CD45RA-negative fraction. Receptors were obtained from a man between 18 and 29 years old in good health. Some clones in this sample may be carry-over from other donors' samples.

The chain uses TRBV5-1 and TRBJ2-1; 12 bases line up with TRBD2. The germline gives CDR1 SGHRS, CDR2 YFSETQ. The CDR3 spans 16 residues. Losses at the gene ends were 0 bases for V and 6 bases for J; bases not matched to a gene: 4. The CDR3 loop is CASSLALAGGLNEQFF. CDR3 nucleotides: TGCGCCAGCAGCTTGGCTCTAGCGGGAGGGCTCAATGAGCAGTTCTTC.

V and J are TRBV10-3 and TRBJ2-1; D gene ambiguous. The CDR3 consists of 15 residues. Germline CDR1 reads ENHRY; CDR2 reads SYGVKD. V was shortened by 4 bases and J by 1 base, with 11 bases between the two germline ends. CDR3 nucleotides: TGTGCCATCAGTGTGTTCTTCGGATCCTACAATGAGCAGTTCTTC. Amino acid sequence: CAISVFFGSYNEQFF.

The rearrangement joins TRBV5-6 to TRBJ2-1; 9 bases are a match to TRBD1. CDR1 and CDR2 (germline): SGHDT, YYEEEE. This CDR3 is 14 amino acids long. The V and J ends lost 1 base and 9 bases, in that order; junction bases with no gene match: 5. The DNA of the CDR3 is TGTGCCAGCAGCTTGTGGGGACAGGGCCTTGAGCAGTTCTTC. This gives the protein CASSLWGQGLEQFF.

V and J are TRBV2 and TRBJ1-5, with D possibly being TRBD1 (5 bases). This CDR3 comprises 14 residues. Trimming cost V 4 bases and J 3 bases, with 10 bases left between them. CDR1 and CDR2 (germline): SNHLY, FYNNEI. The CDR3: CASSGDSYNQPQHF. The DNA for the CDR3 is TGTGCCAGCAGTGGAGACAGTTACAATCAGCCCCAGCATTTT.

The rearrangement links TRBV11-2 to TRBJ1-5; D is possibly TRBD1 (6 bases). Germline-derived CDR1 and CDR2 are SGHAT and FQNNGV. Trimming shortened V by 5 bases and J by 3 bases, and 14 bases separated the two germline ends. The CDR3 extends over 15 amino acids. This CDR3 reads CASSPLQGNNQPQHF. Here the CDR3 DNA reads TGTGCCAGCAGCCCCTTACAGGGTAACAATCAGCCCCAGCATTTT.

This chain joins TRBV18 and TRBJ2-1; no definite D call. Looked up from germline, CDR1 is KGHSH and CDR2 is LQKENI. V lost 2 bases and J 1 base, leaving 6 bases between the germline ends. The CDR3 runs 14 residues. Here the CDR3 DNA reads TGTGCCAGCTCACCAAGTAGATCCTACAATGAGCAGTTCTTC. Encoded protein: CASSPSRSYNEQFF. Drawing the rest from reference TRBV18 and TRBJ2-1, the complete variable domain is NAGVMQNPRHLVRRRGQEARLRCSPMKGHSHVYWYRQLPEEGLKFMVYLQKENIIDESGMPKERFSAEFPKEGPSILRIQQVVRGDSAAYFCASSPSRSYNEQFFGPGTRLTVL.